This record concerns one TCR beta chain sequence. Antigen: not known. The PCR had 60 Vbeta and 13 Jbeta primers. Method: immunoSEQ multiplex PCR; TCRdb's copy keeps in-frame clones and lacks some. The sample gives about 190,000 clones, over 60% of which show up once; 1.1% is in the top ten. The data derive from a study of cytomegalovirus exposure and HLA in healthy donors. Study findings and constraints: An observed cluster of highly shared sequence variants was recorded as a likely sequencing artifact. In a later analysis, TCR beta V- and J-gene trimming showed a link to a missense DCLRE1C variant.

Germline loops: CDR1 DFQATT, CDR2 SNEGSKA (reference sequence). V lost 6 bases and J lost 10; bases outside the gene matches: 6. CDR3 length: 11 residues. The clonotype originates from a woman between 40 and 55 years old in good health and CMV-seronegative. J is TRBJ2-3 and V is TRBV20-1; 8 bases are shared with TRBD2. Material: PBMCs. Written as DNA, the CDR3 is TGCAGTGCGGGAAGCGGGAGTGCGCAGTATTTT. Amino acids: CSAGSGSAQYF.